The 12 T cell receptor beta chains below all came from one sample that was sequenced in a study of blood T cell repertoires in COVID-19. Produced via immunoSEQ multiplex PCR; TCRdb's table is partial and in-frame only. The sample has fewer than 200,000 clones, 65% to 90% seen once; the top ten hold more than 6%. The sequenced sample consisted of peripheral blood. The source is a woman in her forties with COVID-19, enrolled during active disease.

The chain has TRBV9 and TRBJ2-5, with D perhaps matching TRBD2 (6 bases). This CDR3 has 15 amino acids. The germline V gene has CDR1 SGDLS and CDR2 YYNGEE. V was clipped by 4 bases and J by 2 bases, with 15 bases between them. CDR3 sequence reads: CASSPSIAEQETQYF. The CDR3 bases are TGTGCCAGCAGCCCAAGCATAGCGGAACAAGAGACCCAGTACTTC.

This CDR3 reads CAWSVGGRNTEAFF. The CDR3 DNA reads TGTGCCTGGAGTGTAGGGGGCAGAAACACTGAAGCTTTCTTT. The rearrangement uses TRBV30 and TRBJ1-1; TRBD1 matches at 7 bases. CDR3 length equals 14 residues. Germline values: CDR1 GTSNPN, CDR2 SVGIG (reference sequence). V shed 0 bases and J 2 bases; nucleotides not matched to a gene: 3.

V gene TRBV19 combines with J gene TRBJ2-3; tentative D call: TRBD2 (5 bases). The CDR3 length is 14 residues. The V and J ends lost 3 bases and 2 bases respectively, with 9 bases between them. CDR1 is LNHDA and CDR2 is SQIVND in the germline V gene (reference sequence). For the CDR3, the DNA is TGTGCCAGTAGTATTGGACTCAACACAGATACGCAGTATTTT. It codes for CASSIGLNTDTQYF.

This clone has more than one count but fewer than ten. The chain is built from TRBV28 and TRBJ1-1; D is undetermined. Trimming stripped 5 bases from V and 11 bases from J, with 18 bases between. This CDR3 spans 13 amino acids. Germline V gene sequence: CDR1 MDHEN, CDR2 SYDVKM. In DNA, the CDR3 is TGTGCCAGCAGTCCCCCAGCGGGCCGCGTTGCTTTCTTT. Translated, it gives CASSPPAGRVAFF.

The chain carries TRBV10-3 and TRBJ2-1; the match to TRBD2 covers 13 bases. The CDR3 extends over 18 amino acids. The V gene's germline CDR1 is ENHRY and CDR2 SYGVKD. V lost 4 bases to trimming and J lost 9 bases; unmatched junction nucleotides: 15. CDR3: CAISATSGRTLTGGEQFF. DNA of the CDR3: TGTGCCATCAGTGCGACTAGCGGGAGGACCTTAACTGGGGGTGAGCAGTTCTTC.

The V call is TRBV30, the J call TRBJ1-4, with D hard to call. The CDR3 has 15 residues. The germline gives CDR1 GTSNPN, CDR2 SVGIG (reference sequence). The ends were cut back, 3 bases at V and 7 bases at J, with 18 bases in the middle. CDR3 DNA sequence: TGTGCCTGGAGGGGAAAAACAGCGGATGGTGAAAAACTGTTTTTT. This encodes CAWRGKTADGEKLFF.

The chain combines TRBV20-1 with TRBJ1-2, with 7 bases fitting TRBD1. Trimming took 3 bases from V and 5 from J; bases not matched to a gene: 9. In germline, CDR1 is DFQATT, CDR2 SNEGSKA (reference sequence). The CDR3 consists of 14 residues. CDR3 sequence: CSASRGQLRYGYTF. For the CDR3, the DNA is TGCAGTGCTAGTAGGGGACAGCTTCGTTATGGCTACACCTTC.

The CDR3 DNA follows: TGTGCCAGCAGCAAAGGGACAGATTATGGCTACACCTTC. This translates into CASSKGTDYGYTF. The chain joins TRBV7-3 to TRBJ1-2; 7 bases fit TRBD1. This CDR3 is 13 amino acids long. J gave up 5 bases and V 5 bases, and 5 bases lay outside the gene matches. Germline CDR1 reads SGHTA; CDR2 reads FQGTGA.

The chain uses TRBV7-9 and TRBJ1-6; TRBD1 agrees at 7 bases. CDR1 and CDR2 (germline): SEHNR, FQNEAQ (reference sequence). J lost 5 bases, V lost 3 bases, and 4 bases had no gene match. CDR3 length: 15 amino acids. CDR3 nucleotide sequence: TGTGCCAGCAGCTTCCCGGGACAGCATAATTCACCCCTCCACTTT. This gives the protein CASSFPGQHNSPLHF.

This clone has only a few counts. The chain employs TRBV27 and TRBJ2-1; TRBD1 matches 7 bases. The CDR3 extends over 15 amino acids. J was trimmed by 5 bases and V by 6 bases; bases with no gene match: 10. Germline V gene lookup returns CDR1 MNHEY and CDR2 SMNVEV (reference sequence). CDR3: CASSLTGTAHNEQFF. In DNA, the CDR3 is TGTGCCAGCAGCCTAACCGGGACAGCACACAATGAGCAGTTCTTC.

The rearrangement joins TRBV5-1 to TRBJ2-3; 9 nucleotides match TRBD1. There are 18 residues in the CDR3. Germline V gives CDR1 SGHRS, CDR2 YFSETQ. The ends lost 0 bases at V and 1 base at J; junction bases unmatched: 9. The CDR3 spells CASSLGLKGQGRTDTQYF. For the CDR3, the DNA is TGCGCCAGCAGCTTGGGGTTGAAGGGACAGGGACGCACAGATACGCAGTATTTT.

This clone occurred a few times. The rearrangement links TRBV27 to TRBJ2-1; D gene unclear. V lost 0 bases, J lost 0 bases, and 6 bases lay in between. Per germline, CDR1 MNHEY and CDR2 SMNVEV (reference sequence). This CDR3 is built from 15 residues. The CDR3 DNA reads as TGTGCCAGCAGTTTATCCCCTAACTCCTACAATGAGCAGTTCTTC. This translates into CASSLSPNSYNEQFF.